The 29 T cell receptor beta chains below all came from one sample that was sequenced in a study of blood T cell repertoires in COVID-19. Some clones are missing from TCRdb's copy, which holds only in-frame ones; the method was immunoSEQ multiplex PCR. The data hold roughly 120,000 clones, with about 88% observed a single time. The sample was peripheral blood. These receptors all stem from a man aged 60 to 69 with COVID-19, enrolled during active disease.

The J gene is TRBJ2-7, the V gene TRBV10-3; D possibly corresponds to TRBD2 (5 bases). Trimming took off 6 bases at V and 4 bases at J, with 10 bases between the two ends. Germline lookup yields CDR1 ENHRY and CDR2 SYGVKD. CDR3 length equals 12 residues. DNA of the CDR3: TGTGCCATCAGGAGGACGGGGTACGAGCAGTACTTC. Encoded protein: CAIRRTGYEQYF.

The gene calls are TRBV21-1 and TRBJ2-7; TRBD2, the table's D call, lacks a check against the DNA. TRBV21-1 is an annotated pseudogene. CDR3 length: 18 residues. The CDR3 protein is CASSKETSGRSNVYEQYF. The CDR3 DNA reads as TGTGCCAGCAGCAAAGAAACTAGCGGGAGGTCGAACGTATACGAGCAGTACTTC.

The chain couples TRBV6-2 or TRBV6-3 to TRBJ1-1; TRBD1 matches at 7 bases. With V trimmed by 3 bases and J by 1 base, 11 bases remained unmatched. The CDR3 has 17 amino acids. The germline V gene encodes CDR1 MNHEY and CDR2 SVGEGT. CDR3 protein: CASSYIGGRDPNTEAFF. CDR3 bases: TGTGCCAGCAGTTATATAGGGGGCAGGGACCCGAACACTGAAGCTTTCTTT.

CDR3 sequence: CASSQGPPLNRARGNTIYF. In nucleotides, the CDR3 is TGCGCCAGCAGCCAAGGCCCACCCCTCAACAGGGCGAGGGGAAACACCATATATTTT. The chain uses TRBV4-1 and TRBJ1-3, with D possibly being TRBD1 (6 bases). CDR1 MGHRA and CDR2 YSYEKL come from the germline V gene. Trimming stripped 1 base from V and 4 bases from J, with 23 bases between. The CDR3 is 19 amino acids.

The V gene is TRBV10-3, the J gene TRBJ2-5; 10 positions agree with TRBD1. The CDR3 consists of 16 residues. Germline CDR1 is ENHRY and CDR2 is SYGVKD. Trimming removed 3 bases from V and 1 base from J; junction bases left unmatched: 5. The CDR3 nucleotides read TGTGCCATCAGTGACATCCGGGACAGGGGCCAAGAGACCCAGTACTTC. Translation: CAISDIRDRGQETQYF.

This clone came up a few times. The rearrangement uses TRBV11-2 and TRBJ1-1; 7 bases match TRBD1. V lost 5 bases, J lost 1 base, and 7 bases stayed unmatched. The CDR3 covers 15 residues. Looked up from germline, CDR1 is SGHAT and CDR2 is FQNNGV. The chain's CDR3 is CASSPRQGSNTEAFF. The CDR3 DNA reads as TGTGCCAGCAGCCCAAGACAGGGTTCGAACACTGAAGCTTTCTTT.

The CDR3 DNA is TGTGCCAGCAGCTTAGTACAGAATCAGCCCCAGCATTTT. Encoded protein: CASSLVQNQPQHF. The chain joins TRBV11-2 to TRBJ1-5; D is unresolved. The CDR3 is 13 amino acids. Germline V lookup: CDR1 SGHAT, CDR2 FQNNGV. V was cut by 1 base and J by 4 bases, with 5 bases left in between.

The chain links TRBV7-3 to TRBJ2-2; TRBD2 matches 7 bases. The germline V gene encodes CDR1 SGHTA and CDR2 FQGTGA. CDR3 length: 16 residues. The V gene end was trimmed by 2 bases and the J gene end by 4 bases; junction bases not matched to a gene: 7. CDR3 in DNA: TGTGCCAGCAGCTTAGGTTCGGGAGGCGGCACCGGGGAGCTGTTTTTT. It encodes CASSLGSGGGTGELFF.

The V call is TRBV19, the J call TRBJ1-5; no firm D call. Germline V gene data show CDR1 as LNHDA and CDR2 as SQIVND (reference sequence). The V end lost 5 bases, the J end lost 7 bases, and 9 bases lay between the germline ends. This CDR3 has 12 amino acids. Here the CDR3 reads CASSETKQPQHF. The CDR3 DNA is TGTGCCAGTAGTGAGACTAAACAGCCCCAGCATTTT. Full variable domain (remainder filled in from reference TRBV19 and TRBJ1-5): DGGITQSPKYLFRKEGQNVTLSCEQNLNHDAMYWYRQDPGQGLRLIYYSQIVNDFQKGDIAEGYSVSREKKESFPLTVTSAQKNPTAFYLCASSETKQPQHFGDGTRLSIL.

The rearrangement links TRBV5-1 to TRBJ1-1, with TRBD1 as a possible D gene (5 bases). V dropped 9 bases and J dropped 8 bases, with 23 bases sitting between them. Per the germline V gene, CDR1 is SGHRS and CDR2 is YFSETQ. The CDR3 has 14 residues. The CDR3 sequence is CATSGGGGDTEAFF. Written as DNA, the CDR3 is TGCGCCACTTCCGGAGGAGGAGGGGATACCGAAGCTTTCTTT.

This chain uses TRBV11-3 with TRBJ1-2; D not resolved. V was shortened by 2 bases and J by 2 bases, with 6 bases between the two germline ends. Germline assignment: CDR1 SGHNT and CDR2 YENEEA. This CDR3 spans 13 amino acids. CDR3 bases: TGTGCCAGCAGCTTAAGTCTAAACTATGGCTACACCTTC. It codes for CASSLSLNYGYTF.

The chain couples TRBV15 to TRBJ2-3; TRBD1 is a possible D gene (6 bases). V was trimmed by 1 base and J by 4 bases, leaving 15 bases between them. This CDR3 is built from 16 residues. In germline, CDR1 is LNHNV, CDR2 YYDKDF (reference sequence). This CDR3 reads CATSRVAGVYPDTQYF. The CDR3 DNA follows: TGTGCCACCAGCAGAGTGGCAGGGGTGTACCCAGATACGCAGTATTTT.

Written as DNA, the CDR3 is TGTGCCAGCAGTGAAGCGGTGTTTGAGCCTAGGGGCTACGAGCAGTACTTC. This translates into CASSEAVFEPRGYEQYF. J is TRBJ2-7 and V is TRBV6-1, with D possibly matching TRBD1 (5 bases). CDR3 length: 17 amino acids. The V end lost 0 bases, the J end lost 3 bases, and 18 bases lay between the germline ends. Per germline, CDR1 MNHNS and CDR2 SASEGT.

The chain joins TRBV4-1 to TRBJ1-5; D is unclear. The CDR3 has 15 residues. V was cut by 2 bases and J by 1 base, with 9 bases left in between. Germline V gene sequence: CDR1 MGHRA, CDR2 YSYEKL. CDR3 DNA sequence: TGCGCCAGCAGCCAAACGGCGGTGAGCAATCAGCCCCAGCATTTT. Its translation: CASSQTAVSNQPQHF.

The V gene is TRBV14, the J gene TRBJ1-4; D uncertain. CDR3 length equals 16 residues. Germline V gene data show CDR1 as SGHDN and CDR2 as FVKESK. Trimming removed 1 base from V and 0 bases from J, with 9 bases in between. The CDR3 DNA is TGTGCCAGCAGCCAAGGATCGGTGGCAACTAATGAAAAACTGTTTTTT. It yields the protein CASSQGSVATNEKLFF.

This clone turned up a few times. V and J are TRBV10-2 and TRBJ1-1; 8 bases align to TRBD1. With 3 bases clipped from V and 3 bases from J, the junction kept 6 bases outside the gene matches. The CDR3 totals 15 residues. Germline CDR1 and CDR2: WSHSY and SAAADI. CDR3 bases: TGCGCCAGCAGTGAACGGACAGGGTGGGACACTGAAGCTTTCTTT. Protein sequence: CASSERTGWDTEAFF.

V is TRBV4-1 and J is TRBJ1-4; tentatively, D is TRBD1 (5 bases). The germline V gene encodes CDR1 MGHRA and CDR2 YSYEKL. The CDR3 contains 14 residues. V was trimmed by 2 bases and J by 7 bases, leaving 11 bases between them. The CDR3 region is CASSQLGVREKLFF. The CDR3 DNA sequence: TGCGCCAGCAGCCAATTAGGGGTTCGTGAAAAACTGTTTTTT.

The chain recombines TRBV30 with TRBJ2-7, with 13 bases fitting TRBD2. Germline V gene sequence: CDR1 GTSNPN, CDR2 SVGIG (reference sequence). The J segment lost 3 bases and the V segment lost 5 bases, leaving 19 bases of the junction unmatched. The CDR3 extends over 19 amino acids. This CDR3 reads CAWYTRLTSGRVSYYEQYF. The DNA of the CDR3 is TGTGCCTGGTACACACGACTTACTAGCGGGAGGGTTTCTTACTACGAGCAGTACTTC.

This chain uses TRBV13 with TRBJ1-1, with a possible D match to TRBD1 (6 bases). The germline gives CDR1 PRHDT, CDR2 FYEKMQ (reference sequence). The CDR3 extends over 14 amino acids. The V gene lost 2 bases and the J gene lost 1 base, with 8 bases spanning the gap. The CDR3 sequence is CASSLTGSNTEAFF. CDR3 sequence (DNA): TGTGCCAGCAGCTTAACAGGGTCGAACACTGAAGCTTTCTTT. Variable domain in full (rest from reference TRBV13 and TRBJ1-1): AAGVIQSPRHLIKEKRETATLKCYPIPRHDTVYWYQQGPGQDPQFLISFYEKMQSDKGSIPDRFSAQQFSDYHSELNMSSLELGDSALYFCASSLTGSNTEAFFGQGTRLTVV.

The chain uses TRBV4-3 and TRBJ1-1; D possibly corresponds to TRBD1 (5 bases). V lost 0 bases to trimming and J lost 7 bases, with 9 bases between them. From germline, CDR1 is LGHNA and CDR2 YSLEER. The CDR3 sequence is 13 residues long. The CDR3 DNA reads TGCGCCAGCAGCCAAGATCGGCAGGGTGAAGCTTTCTTT. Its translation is CASSQDRQGEAFF.

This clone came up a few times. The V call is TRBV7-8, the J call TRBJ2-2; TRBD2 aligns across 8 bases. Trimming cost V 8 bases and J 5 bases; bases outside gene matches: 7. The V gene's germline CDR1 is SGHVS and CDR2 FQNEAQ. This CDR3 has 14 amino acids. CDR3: CASRASGRTGELFF. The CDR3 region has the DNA TGTGCCAGCCGGGCTAGCGGGCGAACCGGGGAGCTGTTTTTT. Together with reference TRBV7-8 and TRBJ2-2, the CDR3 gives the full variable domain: GAGVSQSPRYKVAKRGQDVALRCDPISGHVSLFWYQQALGQGPEFLTYFQNEAQLDKSGLPSDRFFAERPEGSVSTLKIQRTQQEDSAVYLCASRASGRTGELFFGEGSRLTVL.

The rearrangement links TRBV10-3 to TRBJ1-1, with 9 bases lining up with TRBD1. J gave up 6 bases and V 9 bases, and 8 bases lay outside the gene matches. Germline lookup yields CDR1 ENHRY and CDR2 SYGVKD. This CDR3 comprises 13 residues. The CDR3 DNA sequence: TGTGCCATTAAACAGGGGGCGAGTGCTGAAGCTTTCTTT. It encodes CAIKQGASAEAFF.

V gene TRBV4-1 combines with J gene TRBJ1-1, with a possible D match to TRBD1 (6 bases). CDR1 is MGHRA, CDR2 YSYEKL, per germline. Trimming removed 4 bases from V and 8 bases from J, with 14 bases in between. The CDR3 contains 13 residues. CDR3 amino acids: CASSRENRVEAFF. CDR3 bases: TGCGCCAGCAGCCGAGAAAACAGGGTAGAAGCTTTCTTT.

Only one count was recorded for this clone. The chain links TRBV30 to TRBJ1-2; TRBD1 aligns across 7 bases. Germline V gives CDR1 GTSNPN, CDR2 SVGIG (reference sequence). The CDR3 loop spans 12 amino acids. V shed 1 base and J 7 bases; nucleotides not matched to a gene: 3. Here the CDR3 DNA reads TGTGCCTGGAGTGAGTCAGGGGGTGGCTACACCTTC. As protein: CAWSESGGGYTF.

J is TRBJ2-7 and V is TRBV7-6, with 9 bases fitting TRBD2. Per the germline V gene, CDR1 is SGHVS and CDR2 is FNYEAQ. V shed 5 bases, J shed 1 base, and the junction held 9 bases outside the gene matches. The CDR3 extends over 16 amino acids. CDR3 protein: CASSPGGLAYSYEQYF. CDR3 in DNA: TGTGCCAGCAGCCCCGGTGGACTAGCGTATTCCTACGAGCAGTACTTC.

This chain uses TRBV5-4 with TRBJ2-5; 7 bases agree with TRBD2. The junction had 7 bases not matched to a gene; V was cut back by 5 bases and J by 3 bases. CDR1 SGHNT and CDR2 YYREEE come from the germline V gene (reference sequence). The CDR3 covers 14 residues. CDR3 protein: CASSDGTSEETQYF. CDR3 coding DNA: TGTGCCAGCAGTGACGGTACTAGCGAAGAGACCCAGTACTTC.

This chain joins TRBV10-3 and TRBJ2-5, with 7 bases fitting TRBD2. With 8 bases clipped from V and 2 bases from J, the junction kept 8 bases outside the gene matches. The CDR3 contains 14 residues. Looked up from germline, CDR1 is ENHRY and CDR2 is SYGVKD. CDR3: CAISLASGQETQYF. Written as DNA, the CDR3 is TGTGCCATCTCGTTAGCTAGCGGACAAGAGACCCAGTACTTC.

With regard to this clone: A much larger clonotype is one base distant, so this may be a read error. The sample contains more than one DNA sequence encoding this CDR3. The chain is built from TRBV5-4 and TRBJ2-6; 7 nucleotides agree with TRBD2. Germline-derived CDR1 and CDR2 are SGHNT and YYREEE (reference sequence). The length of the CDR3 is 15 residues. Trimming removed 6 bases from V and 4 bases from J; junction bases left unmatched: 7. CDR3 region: CASTPGGAGANVLTF. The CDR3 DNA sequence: TGTGCCAGCACCCCGGGGGGTGCGGGGGCCAACGTCCTGACTTTC.

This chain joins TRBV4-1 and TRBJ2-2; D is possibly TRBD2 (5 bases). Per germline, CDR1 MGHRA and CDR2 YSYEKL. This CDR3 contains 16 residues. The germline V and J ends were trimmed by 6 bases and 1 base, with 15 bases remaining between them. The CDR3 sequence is CASRGLAGGNTGELFF. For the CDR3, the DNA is TGCGCCAGCAGGGGCCTTGCGGGTGGGAACACCGGGGAGCTGTTTTTT.